The 12 T cell receptor beta chains listed next were all sequenced from one sample in a study of T-cell reconstitution after alpha-beta-depleted transplantation in children. Unique molecular identifiers were incorporated into the prepared TCRbeta library. TCRdb itself ran the PCR reads through MiXCR, one entry per CDR3 protein. The repertoire holds fewer than 750,000 distinct CDR3 sequences, with around 23% as singletons. The sample was PBMCs, mostly from graft donor cells, taken 360 days after TCRalphabeta/CD19-depleted stem cell transplant. The receptors were sampled from a boy under two years old who had a stem cell transplant for acute myeloid leukemia, so the T cells may come from the graft donor.

The chain has TRBV4-3 and TRBJ2-1; D is uncertain. The length of the CDR3 is 16 residues. Trimming shortened V by 1 base and J by 0 bases, and 10 bases separated the two germline ends. From germline, CDR1 is LGHNA and CDR2 YSLEER. The CDR3, as DNA: TGCGCCAGCAGCCAAGGCGAGGTGAGCTCCTACAATGAGCAGTTCTTC. Protein product: CASSQGEVSSYNEQFF.

The chain is built from TRBV12-3 or TRBV12-4 and TRBJ2-3, with TRBD1 as a possible D gene (6 bases). The CDR3 has 15 residues. Trimming removed 6 bases from V and 3 bases from J, with 16 bases in between. CDR3 DNA sequence: TGTGCCAGCAGAATGCAGGGGTGGGAGACAGATACGCAGTATTTT. This codes for CASRMQGWETDTQYF.

The chain recombines TRBV28 with TRBJ1-5; 7 bases map to TRBD1. This CDR3 is built from 14 residues. The germline gives CDR1 MDHEN, CDR2 SYDVKM. J was trimmed by 5 bases and V by 7 bases; bases with no gene match: 8. The CDR3 loop reads CASILDRAHQPQHF. CDR3 sequence (DNA): TGTGCCAGCATCTTAGACAGGGCCCATCAGCCCCAGCATTTT.

This clonotype was observed many times. V and J are TRBV25-1 and TRBJ1-1; a weak D match, TRBD1 (5 bases). In germline, CDR1 is MGHDK, CDR2 SYGVNS. The CDR3 is 14 amino acids. V lost 3 bases and J lost 2, with 10 bases in between. In DNA form, the CDR3 reads TGTGCCAGCAGTGAGTACGGGGGTAACACTGAAGCTTTCTTT. The encoded protein is CASSEYGGNTEAFF.

This clonotype was counted only a few times. J is TRBJ2-7 and V is TRBV11-3; D call uncertain. The CDR3 is 15 amino acids. CDR1 and CDR2 from the germline V gene are SGHNT and YENEEA. V was shortened by 3 bases and J by 0 bases, with 12 bases between the two germline ends. CDR3 sequence reads: CASSLRSGNSYEQYF. CDR3 bases: TGTGCCAGCAGCTTGAGGTCAGGAAACTCCTACGAGCAGTACTTC.

This clonotype turned up a few times. V gene TRBV20-1 combines with J gene TRBJ1-2, with 8 bases lining up with TRBD1. V shed 1 base and J 4 bases; nucleotides not matched to a gene: 5. From germline, CDR1 is DFQATT and CDR2 SNEGSKA (reference sequence). The CDR3 is made up of 14 amino acids. In DNA, the CDR3 is TGCAGTGCTAGAGCGGACAGGGCCGGCTATGGCTACACCTTC. Translation gives CSARADRAGYGYTF.

The rearrangement links TRBV20-1 to TRBJ2-5, with 7 bases that match TRBD1. After removal of 6 bases from V and 2 bases from J, the junction contained 9 bases not matched to a gene. Germline-derived CDR1 and CDR2 are DFQATT and SNEGSKA (reference sequence). CDR3 size: 14 residues. CDR3 nucleotide sequence: TGCAGTGCCGTGAAGGACAGGAGACAAGAGACCCAGTACTTC. It is translated as CSAVKDRRQETQYF.

The V and J genes are TRBV25-1 and TRBJ2-5; TRBD1 matches 7 bases. The V gene's germline CDR1 is MGHDK and CDR2 SYGVNS. The CDR3 is 15 residues long. V dropped 5 bases and J dropped 4; count of bases not matched to a gene: 10. Here the CDR3 DNA reads TGTGCCAGCAGTCCCTGGGGACAGCGAGGAGAGACCCAGTACTTC. This gives the protein CASSPWGQRGETQYF.

At least ten counts were recorded for this clonotype. V is TRBV5-6 and J is TRBJ2-5, with D possibly being TRBD1 (6 bases). Trimming took off 2 bases at V and 5 bases at J, with 16 bases between the two ends. CDR3 length equals 15 residues. CDR1 is SGHDT and CDR2 is YYEEEE in the germline V gene. The CDR3 here is CASSFSNRALETQYF. For the CDR3, the DNA is TGTGCCAGCAGCTTCAGTAACAGGGCGTTGGAGACCCAGTACTTC.

In its sample, this clonotype was seen a few times. The rearrangement joins TRBV20-1 to TRBJ1-2, with 9 bases identical to TRBD1. The CDR3 is 15 residues long. The trim removed 0 bases at V and 5 bases at J, leaving 7 bases unmatched. The germline V gene has CDR1 DFQATT and CDR2 SNEGSKA (reference sequence). The CDR3, as DNA: TGCAGTGCTAGAGACGATTGGACAGGGGATTATGGCTACACCTTC. Protein sequence: CSARDDWTGDYGYTF.

This clonotype has just a few counts. The chain couples TRBV4-2 to TRBJ2-3; 13 nucleotides align to TRBD2. The V segment lost 4 bases and the J segment 4 bases; nucleotides outside the gene matches: 5. Germline V gives CDR1 LGHNA, CDR2 YNFKEQ. The CDR3 covers 16 residues. The CDR3 is CASSLGTSGDADTQYF. The CDR3 coding sequence is TGTGCCAGCAGCCTTGGGACTAGCGGGGATGCAGATACGCAGTATTTT.

There are a few counts of this clonotype. The chain couples TRBV20-1 to TRBJ2-2; 7 bases line up with TRBD2. The trim removed 5 bases at V and 0 bases at J, leaving 3 bases unmatched. The CDR3 is 14 amino acids. The germline V gene encodes CDR1 DFQATT and CDR2 SNEGSKA (reference sequence). CDR3 in DNA: TGCAGTGCTTCGCGGGGGACGAACACCGGGGAGCTGTTTTTT. Its translation is CSASRGTNTGELFF.